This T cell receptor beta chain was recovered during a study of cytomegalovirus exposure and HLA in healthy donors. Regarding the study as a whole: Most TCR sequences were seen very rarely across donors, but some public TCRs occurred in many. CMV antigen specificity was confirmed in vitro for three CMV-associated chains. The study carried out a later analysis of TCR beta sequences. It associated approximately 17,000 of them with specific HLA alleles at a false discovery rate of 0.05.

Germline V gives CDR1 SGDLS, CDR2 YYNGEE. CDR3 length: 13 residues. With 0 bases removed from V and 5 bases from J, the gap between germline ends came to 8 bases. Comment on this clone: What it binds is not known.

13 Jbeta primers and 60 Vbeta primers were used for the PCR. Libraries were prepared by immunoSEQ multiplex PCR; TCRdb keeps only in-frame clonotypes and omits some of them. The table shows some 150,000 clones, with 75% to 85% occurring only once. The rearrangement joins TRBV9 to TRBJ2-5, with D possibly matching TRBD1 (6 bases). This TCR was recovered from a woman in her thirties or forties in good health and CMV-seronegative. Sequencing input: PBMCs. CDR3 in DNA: TGTGCCAGCAGCGTAGCAGGGGCTGAGACCCAGTACTTC. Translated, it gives CASSVAGAETQYF.